One sample yielded the 24 T cell receptor beta chains listed below, sequenced in a study of blood T cell repertoires in COVID-19. TCRdb keeps only in-frame clones here, not all; method: immunoSEQ multiplex PCR. The table includes around 250,000 clones, around nine tenths detected once. The sequencing sample was made of peripheral blood. The receptors shown here come from a woman between 65 and 79 years old with active or convalescent COVID-19.

V gene TRBV10-3 combines with J gene TRBJ2-2; 9 positions match TRBD1. CDR1 is ENHRY, CDR2 SYGVKD, per germline. The CDR3 contains 13 residues. Trimming cost V 10 bases and J 7 bases; bases outside gene matches: 7. CDR3 sequence reads: CATRQGEIGELFF. The CDR3 DNA reads TGTGCCACCAGACAGGGGGAGATCGGGGAGCTGTTTTTT.

This rearrangement joins TRBV7-9 to TRBJ1-5, with D perhaps matching TRBD1 (6 bases). Germline CDR1 reads SEHNR; CDR2 reads FQNEAQ (reference sequence). The CDR3 extends over 14 amino acids. The V gene lost 3 bases and the J gene lost 4 bases, with 10 bases spanning the gap. CDR3 sequence: CASSLGQGNQPQHF. The CDR3 region has the DNA TGTGCCAGCAGCTTGGGTCAGGGGAATCAGCCCCAGCATTTT.

The chain's CDR3 is CASSETGQLNTEAFF. CDR3 in DNA: TGTGCCAGCAGTGAGACGGGTCAACTGAACACTGAAGCTTTCTTT. The chain joins TRBV25-1 to TRBJ1-1; D remains unclear. Between the trimmed V and J ends, which lost 3 bases and 0 bases, there was a span of 11 bases. The length of the CDR3 is 15 residues. CDR1 MGHDK and CDR2 SYGVNS come from the germline V gene.

This clone was seen a few times. V and J are TRBV10-1 and TRBJ1-6; 9 nucleotides match TRBD1. The CDR3 is 14 amino acids. The V gene's germline CDR1 is WNHNN and CDR2 SYGVQD (reference sequence). J gave up 7 bases and V 5 bases, and 3 bases lay outside the gene matches. The CDR3 coding sequence is TGCGCCAGCAGTATGGGACAGGGAAATTCACCCCTCCACTTT. Amino acid sequence: CASSMGQGNSPLHF.

J is TRBJ1-1 and V is TRBV19; possible D gene TRBD1, 5 bases. Between the trimmed V and J ends, which lost 5 bases and 5 bases, there was a span of 18 bases. CDR1 and CDR2 (germline): LNHDA, SQIVND (reference sequence). CDR3 length equals 15 residues. The CDR3 region is CASSGGVERGTEAFF. The CDR3 DNA sequence: TGTGCCAGTAGTGGGGGGGTTGAAAGAGGGACTGAAGCTTTCTTT.

The V call is TRBV14, the J call TRBJ1-1; no firm D call. V dropped 5 bases and J dropped 1 base, with 5 bases sitting between them. The CDR3 consists of 12 residues. The V gene's germline CDR1 is SGHDN and CDR2 FVKESK. The CDR3 protein is CASSGWNTEAFF. In DNA form, the CDR3 reads TGTGCCAGCAGCGGCTGGAACACTGAAGCTTTCTTT.

The genes are TRBV27 and TRBJ2-7; 7 bases match TRBD1. Germline loops: CDR1 MNHEY, CDR2 SMNVEV (reference sequence). The CDR3 spans 13 residues. V lost 7 bases to trimming and J lost 3 bases; unmatched junction nucleotides: 6. The CDR3 coding sequence is TGTGCCAGCAAGGAAGGGGGCTTCTACGAGCAGTACTTC. Its translation is CASKEGGFYEQYF.

The CDR3 DNA is TGCGCCAGCAGTGAGCAGGGGACCGCGGCTAAGCAGTTCTTC. Translating gives CASSEQGTAAKQFF. This chain uses TRBV10-1 with TRBJ2-1, with D possibly matching TRBD1 (6 bases). Germline CDR1 and CDR2: WNHNN and SYGVQD (reference sequence). This CDR3 has 14 amino acids. Trimming left V 2 bases short and J 11 bases short, with 16 bases between.

V gene TRBV27 combines with J gene TRBJ1-2; TRBD1 aligns across 10 bases. V lost 4 bases and J lost 5; bases outside the gene matches: 7. The CDR3 consists of 15 residues. The V gene's germline CDR1 is MNHEY and CDR2 SMNVEV (reference sequence). This CDR3 reads CASSSPGQGSYGYTF. The CDR3 DNA reads TGTGCCAGCAGTTCACCGGGACAGGGGTCTTATGGCTACACCTTC.

The chain combines TRBV24-1 with TRBJ2-3; a weak D match, TRBD1 (6 bases). This CDR3 spans 16 amino acids. Per germline, CDR1 KGHDR and CDR2 SFDVKD. Trimming shortened V by 3 bases and J by 6 bases, and 18 bases separated the two germline ends. CDR3 loop: CATSDIQGEDWDTQYF. In DNA form, the CDR3 reads TGTGCCACCAGTGATATACAGGGTGAGGACTGGGATACGCAGTATTTT.

The chain is built from TRBV19 and TRBJ2-2, with 7 nucleotides matching TRBD1. Germline CDR1 reads LNHDA; CDR2 reads SQIVND (reference sequence). V shed 6 bases, J shed 4 bases, and the junction held 11 bases outside the gene matches. The CDR3 is 16 amino acids. CDR3 amino acids: CASRRDRARLTGELFF. The CDR3 DNA follows: TGTGCCAGTAGGCGTGACAGGGCCCGTCTCACCGGGGAGCTGTTTTTT.

In this sample, this clone turned up a few times. Mismatch with germline at one junction end may stem from a read error. The chain carries TRBV10-2 and TRBJ1-1; 7 positions agree with TRBD1. The CDR3 has 12 amino acids. The germline V gene has CDR1 WSHSY and CDR2 SAAADI. The CDR3 DNA is TGCGCCAGCAGGGCCGAGACAGGGAATCTCGGCTTT. Amino acid sequence: CASRAETGNLGF.

The genes are TRBV7-6 and TRBJ1-1; D might be TRBD1 (6 bases). Trimming took off 5 bases at V and 4 bases at J, with 17 bases between the two ends. The length of the CDR3 is 15 residues. In germline, CDR1 is SGHVS, CDR2 FNYEAQ. The CDR3 here is CASSVQGSVGTEAFF. DNA for the CDR3: TGTGCCAGCAGCGTACAGGGATCTGTGGGCACTGAAGCTTTCTTT.

The rearrangement joins TRBV7-8 to TRBJ2-3; 12 bases align to TRBD2. V was clipped by 0 bases and J by 6 bases; unmatched bases: 19. Germline assignment: CDR1 SGHVS and CDR2 FQNEAQ. This CDR3 is built from 21 residues. The CDR3, as DNA: TGTGCCAGCAGCTTAGCCCGCGACGGGGCACGACTAGCGGGGGTTGGGGATACGCAGTATTTT. This codes for CASSLARDGARLAGVGDTQYF.

The chain couples TRBV6-2 or TRBV6-3 to TRBJ1-2, with a possible D match to TRBD1 (5 bases). In germline, CDR1 is MNHEY, CDR2 SVGEGT. V lost 2 bases and J 8 bases, leaving 15 bases between the germline ends. The CDR3 is 14 amino acids. The chain's CDR3 is CASSYDRQGGGYTF. The CDR3, as DNA: TGTGCCAGCAGTTACGATCGCCAGGGTGGAGGCTACACCTTC.

This clone came up a few times. J is TRBJ1-1 and V is TRBV9; weak D call: TRBD1 (6 bases). CDR1 and CDR2 from the germline V gene are SGDLS and YYNGEE. Trimming removed 3 bases at V and 4 bases at J, with 13 bases between. The CDR3 loop spans 14 amino acids. The CDR3 is CASSASGVLTEAFF. The CDR3 DNA follows: TGTGCCAGCAGCGCATCAGGGGTACTCACTGAAGCTTTCTTT.

Written as DNA, the CDR3 is TGTGCCAGCAGGCTACAGATTGGCGAGCAGTACTTC. Its translation: CASRLQIGEQYF. This chain joins TRBV12-3 or TRBV12-4 and TRBJ2-7, with D unclear. The CDR3 has 12 residues. The V end lost 6 bases, the J end lost 6 bases, and 12 bases lay between the germline ends.

There are a few counts of this clone. The rearrangement joins TRBV28 to TRBJ2-7; tentatively, D is TRBD2 (5 bases). Germline CDR1 MDHEN, CDR2 SYDVKM. Trimming removed 6 bases from V and 3 bases from J, with 12 bases in between. The CDR3 is 13 amino acids. DNA for the CDR3: TGTGCCAGCAGCCCGTCGGGATACTACGAGCAGTACTTC. Translation gives CASSPSGYYEQYF.

The chain recombines TRBV19 with TRBJ2-7, with a weak D call TRBD1 (6 bases). The CDR3 covers 13 residues. Germline-derived CDR1 and CDR2 are LNHDA and SQIVND (reference sequence). Trimming removed 7 bases at V and 2 bases at J, with 12 bases between. The CDR3 loop reads CASTRTAPYEQYF. The CDR3 DNA reads TGTGCCAGTACTCGGACAGCACCCTACGAGCAGTACTTC.

CDR3 in amino acids: CASSPTGTYGYTF. The CDR3, as DNA: TGTGCCAGCAGTCCTACAGGGACCTATGGCTACACCTTC. The V gene is TRBV5-6, the J gene TRBJ1-2; a weak D match, TRBD1 (6 bases). CDR1 and CDR2 from the germline V gene are SGHDT and YYEEEE. The CDR3 is made up of 13 amino acids. Trimming pared 5 bases from V and 4 bases from J, leaving 12 bases between.

In DNA form, the CDR3 reads TGTGCCAGCAGTGACCTCTACAGGGGGAAAGGCTACACCTTC. Its translation is CASSDLYRGKGYTF. The J gene is TRBJ1-2, the V gene TRBV6-2 or TRBV6-3, with 8 bases matching TRBD1. V was pared by 5 bases and J by 8 bases, with 10 bases of the junction left unmatched. CDR1 is MNHEY, CDR2 SVGEGT, per germline. The CDR3 sequence is 14 residues long.

The V gene is TRBV3-1 (or the pseudogene TRBV3-2), the J gene TRBJ1-5, with 8 positions matching TRBD1. Germline CDR1 LGHDT, CDR2 YNNKEL (reference sequence). The CDR3 runs 15 residues. Germline trimming cut 5 bases from V and 4 bases from J; bases unmatched to any gene: 7. CDR3 in DNA: TGTGCCAGCAGCGTAGGACAGGGTTCAAATCAGCCCCAGCATTTT. Translating gives CASSVGQGSNQPQHF.

The rearrangement uses TRBV27 and TRBJ2-1, with D perhaps TRBD2 (5 bases). Trimming removed 7 bases from V and 9 bases from J, with 16 bases in between. This CDR3 is 13 amino acids long. Germline V gene data show CDR1 as MNHEY and CDR2 as SMNVEV (reference sequence). CDR3 loop: CASTRAAGGEQFF. CDR3 sequence (DNA): TGTGCCAGCACCCGAGCCGCGGGTGGTGAGCAGTTCTTC.

This clone was picked up one time. No conserved phenylalanine or tryptophan ends this CDR3, so it is likely a read error. It is unclear where the CDR3 begins or ends on the DNA, so no DNA is shown, and the CDR3 is as TCRdb lists it. The chain combines TRBV9 with TRBJ1-2. In germline, CDR1 is SGDLS, CDR2 YYNGEE. Ends included, the CDR3 has 12 residues. CDR3 residues: CASSPRCEPGGL.